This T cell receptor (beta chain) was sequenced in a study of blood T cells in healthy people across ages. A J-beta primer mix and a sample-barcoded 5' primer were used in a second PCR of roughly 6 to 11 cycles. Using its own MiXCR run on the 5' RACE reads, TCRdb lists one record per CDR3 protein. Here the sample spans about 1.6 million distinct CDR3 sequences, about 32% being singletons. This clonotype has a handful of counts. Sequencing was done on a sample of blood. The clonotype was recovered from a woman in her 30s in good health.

In nucleotides, the CDR3 is TGTGCCAGCAGCCCCCACCCTGCACTCCGGGACAGGGATTACAATGAGCAGTTCTTC. This translates into CASSPHPALRDRDYNEQFF. The chain employs TRBV27 and TRBJ2-1; 9 nucleotides line up with TRBD1. Germline V gene sequence: CDR1 MNHEY, CDR2 SMNVEV (reference sequence). With V trimmed by 6 bases and J by 4 bases, 19 bases remained unmatched. There are 19 residues in the CDR3.